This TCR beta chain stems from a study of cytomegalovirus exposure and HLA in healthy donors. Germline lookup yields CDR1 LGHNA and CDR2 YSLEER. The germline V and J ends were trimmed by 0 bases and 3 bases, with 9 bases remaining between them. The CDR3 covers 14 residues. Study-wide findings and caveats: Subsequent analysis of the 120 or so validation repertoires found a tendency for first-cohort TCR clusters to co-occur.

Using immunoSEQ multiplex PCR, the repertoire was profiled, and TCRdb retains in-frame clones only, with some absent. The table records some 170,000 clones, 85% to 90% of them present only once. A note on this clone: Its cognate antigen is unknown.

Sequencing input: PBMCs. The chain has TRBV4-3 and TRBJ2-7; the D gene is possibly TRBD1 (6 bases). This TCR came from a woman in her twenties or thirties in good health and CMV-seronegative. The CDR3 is CASSQERQDYEQYF. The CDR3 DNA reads TGCGCCAGCAGCCAAGAGCGACAGGACTACGAGCAGTACTTC.